This T cell receptor beta chain was observed in a study of T cells after yellow fever vaccination. Per germline, CDR1 DFQATT and CDR2 SNEGSKA (reference sequence). The CDR3 length is 16 residues. V lost 5 bases and J lost 5; bases outside the gene matches: 9. TCRdb reprocessed the 5' RACE reads via MiXCR and lists one record per CDR3 protein. This sample carries approximately 74,000 distinct CDR3 sequences, 5% to 6.5% of them seen once, and the ten largest clones take under 2.5%. The V gene is TRBV20-1, the J gene TRBJ2-5, with 15 bases identical to TRBD2. The sample was CD4+ T cells sorted from PBMCs, taken roughly 15 days after the first yellow fever vaccination. This TCR was sampled from a man aged 18 to 35 who received the YFV17D yellow fever vaccine. CDR3 residues: CSAPRTSGGASETQYF. The CDR3, as DNA: TGCAGTGCTCCCCGGACTAGCGGGGGGGCCTCGGAGACCCAGTACTTC.